Below are 21 T cell receptor beta chains sequenced from a single sample in a study of T cells in Graves' hyperthyroidism and ophthalmopathy. TCR beta CDR3 region amplification was performed from RNA transcripts. The HTBI primer set drove a first-round RT-PCR of the TCR CDR3. One entry per CDR3 protein, called by TCRdb with MiXCR from the multiplex PCR reads. Found here are 550,000 to 700,000 distinct CDR3 sequences, just over 45% of them singletons; the top ten hold 15% to 20%. Sequenced: peripheral blood or thyroid tissue (not recorded which). These receptors were collected from an adult woman with Graves' disease, either hyperthyroidism or ophthalmopathy (not recorded which).

This rearrangement joins TRBV29-1 to TRBJ2-5; 9 nucleotides align to TRBD2. V gave up 8 bases and J gave up 5 bases; unmatched junction bases: 12. This CDR3 spans 14 amino acids. CDR1 SQVTM and CDR2 ANQGSEA come from the germline V gene. DNA of the CDR3: TGCAGCCCGGGGGTAGCGGGAGTTGGGGAGACCCAGTACTTC. It yields the protein CSPGVAGVGETQYF.

The chain couples TRBV11-2 to TRBJ2-5, with TRBD1 identical over 8 bases. There are 15 residues in the CDR3. Germline V CDR1 and CDR2: SGHAT, FQNNGV. Trimming took 5 bases from V and 8 from J; bases not matched to a gene: 13. The CDR3 spells CASSPFGQGEATQYF. In nucleotides, the CDR3 is TGTGCCAGCAGCCCATTCGGACAGGGAGAGGCTACCCAGTACTTC.

This chain connects TRBV29-1 to TRBJ2-7, with D possibly being TRBD1 (5 bases). The CDR3 is 11 amino acids. Trimming stripped 4 bases from V and 4 bases from J, with 8 bases between. Per the germline V gene, CDR1 is SQVTM and CDR2 is ANQGSEA. The CDR3 DNA sequence: TGCAGCGTTGCTTCAGGGTACGAGCAGTACTTC. This encodes CSVASGYEQYF.

A word on this clonotype: Possible read error: a much larger clone is one base away. This chain connects TRBV7-9 to TRBJ1-5; D is perhaps TRBD1 (6 bases). The CDR3 spans 18 residues. Between the trimmed V and J ends, which lost 1 base and 1 base, there was a span of 17 bases. CDR1 is SEHNR, CDR2 FQNEAQ, per germline (reference sequence). The CDR3 DNA sequence: TGTGCCAGCAGCTTAGGGTCCCCTGGGACACCCAGCAATCAGCCCCAGCATTTT. Protein: CASSLGSPGTPSNQPQHF.

A remark on this clonotype: A much larger clone differs by one base, so this may be a read error. The V and J genes are TRBV30 and TRBJ1-1; tentatively, D is TRBD1 (6 bases). Germline loops: CDR1 GTSNPN, CDR2 SVGIG (reference sequence). The CDR3 has 13 amino acids. The V end lost 4 bases, the J end lost 6 bases, and 15 bases lay between the germline ends. CDR3 sequence: CAWIQGGIAEAFF. As DNA, the CDR3 is TGTGCCTGGATACAGGGTGGCATCGCTGAAGCTTTCTTT.

This clonotype was seen more than once but under ten times. The rearrangement uses TRBV29-1 and TRBJ1-1; 8 bases are shared with TRBD1. Trimming at V came to 1 base and at J to 7 bases, leaving 8 bases not matched to a gene. Germline lookup yields CDR1 SQVTM and CDR2 ANQGSEA. This CDR3 region has 14 residues. CDR3 nucleotide sequence: TGCAGCGTTGAAGGGACAGGGTTAAACGGTGAAGCTTTCTTT. Translated: CSVEGTGLNGEAFF. The full variable domain, with the rest looked up from reference TRBV29-1 and TRBJ1-1, is SAVISQKPSRDICQRGTSLTIQCQVDSQVTMMFWYRQQPGQSLTLIATANQGSEATYESGFVIDKFPISRPNLTFSTLTVSNMSPEDSSIYLCSVEGTGLNGEAFFGQGTRLTVV.

This clonotype came up many times. The chain combines TRBV7-2 with TRBJ2-7; 8 bases map to TRBD2. The CDR3 has 14 residues. After removal of 2 bases from V and 2 bases from J, the junction contained 2 bases not matched to a gene. Per germline, CDR1 SGHTA and CDR2 FQGNSA. The CDR3 DNA reads as TGTGCCAGCAGCTTAACAGCGGGGGCCTACGAGCAGTACTTC. It is translated as CASSLTAGAYEQYF.

This clonotype was seen at least ten times. The chain has TRBV10-3 and TRBJ2-7; TRBD1 is a possible D gene (6 bases). This CDR3 contains 13 residues. V gave up 5 bases and J gave up 0 bases, with 8 bases separating them. Germline CDR1 is ENHRY and CDR2 is SYGVKD. The chain's CDR3 is CAISTGYSYEQYF. The CDR3 bases are TGTGCCATCAGTACAGGGTACTCCTACGAGCAGTACTTC.

The chain combines TRBV28 with TRBJ2-5; D might be TRBD1 (5 bases). Trimming removed 5 bases at V and 4 bases at J, with 11 bases between. The germline V gene encodes CDR1 MDHEN and CDR2 SYDVKM. This CDR3 is built from 13 residues. CDR3 bases: TGTGCCAGCAGTGACGGGCAGGGAGAGACCCAGTACTTC. Protein product: CASSDGQGETQYF. Full variable domain (missing parts from reference TRBV28 and TRBJ2-5): DVKVTQSSRYLVKRTGEKVFLECVQDMDHENMFWYRQDPGLGLRLIYFSYDVKMKEKGDIPEGYSVSREKKERFSLILESASTNQTSMYLCASSDGQGETQYFGPGTRLLVL.

This clonotype was counted once. The chain links TRBV10-3 to TRBJ1-5; D unclear. Germline values: CDR1 ENHRY, CDR2 SYGVKD. The germline V and J ends were trimmed by 0 bases and 7 bases, with 7 bases remaining between them. CDR3 size: 13 residues. DNA for the CDR3: TGTGCCATCAGTGAGTCACAGCGGCAGCCCCAGCATTTT. Translation: CAISESQRQPQHF.

This rearrangement joins TRBV10-3 to TRBJ1-1; TRBD1 is a possible D gene (5 bases). Trimming pared 6 bases from V and 1 base from J, leaving 9 bases between. The CDR3 spans 13 residues. The germline CDR1 and CDR2 sequences are ENHRY and SYGVKD. The CDR3 DNA is TGTGCCATCAGCTCTCAGGGGAACACTGAAGCTTTCTTT. Its protein product is CAISSQGNTEAFF.

This clonotype was recorded a few times. The chain links TRBV9 to TRBJ2-6; 7 positions agree with TRBD1. The germline CDR1 and CDR2 sequences are SGDLS and YYNGEE. This CDR3 has 17 amino acids. The J segment lost 3 bases and the V segment lost 4 bases, leaving 10 bases of the junction unmatched. Here the CDR3 DNA reads TGTGCCAGCAGCCACTCCCGACAGGGTCTTGGGGCCAACGTCCTGACTTTC. Its translation is CASSHSRQGLGANVLTF.

This clonotype appeared many times. The V gene is TRBV29-1, the J gene TRBJ2-7; no definite D call. This CDR3 is built from 13 residues. CDR1 SQVTM and CDR2 ANQGSEA come from the germline V gene. Trimming removed 4 bases from V and 0 bases from J, with 10 bases in between. For the CDR3, the DNA is TGCAGCGTTGTGTGGCGTAGCTCCTACGAGCAGTACTTC. Protein sequence: CSVVWRSSYEQYF.

This clonotype occurred a few times. The gene calls are TRBV7-2 and TRBJ1-4; D is unresolved. CDR3 length: 13 residues. Per the germline V gene, CDR1 is SGHTA and CDR2 is FQGNSA. Trimming cost V 5 bases and J 6 bases, with 10 bases left between them. The CDR3, as DNA: TGTGCCAGCAGCCTGGACCGAGATGAAAAACTGTTTTTT. This translates into CASSLDRDEKLFF. The entire variable domain, with the rest obtained from reference TRBV7-2 and TRBJ1-4, is as follows: GAGVSQSPSNKVTEKGKDVELRCDPISGHTALYWYRQSLGQGLEFLIYFQGNSAPDKSGLPSDRFSAERTGGSVSTLTIQRTQQEDSAVYLCASSLDRDEKLFFGSGTQLSVL.

This clonotype was seen a handful of times. This sequence joins TRBV18 and TRBJ1-1; no firm D call. The ends were cut back, 6 bases at V and 5 bases at J, with 19 bases in the middle. Germline CDR1 KGHSH, CDR2 LQKENI. This CDR3 has 15 residues. In DNA, the CDR3 is TGTGCCAGCTCTCAACAGAACCTTCAAGCGACTGAAGCTTTCTTT. It translates to CASSQQNLQATEAFF.

V gene TRBV7-2 combines with J gene TRBJ1-2; 7 bases are shared with TRBD1. The length of the CDR3 is 15 residues. Germline lookup yields CDR1 SGHTA and CDR2 FQGNSA. The V segment lost 5 bases and the J segment 5 bases; nucleotides outside the gene matches: 11. The CDR3 DNA reads as TGTGCCAGCAGCATTAACCGGGACAGAGGATATGGCTACACCTTC. Its translation is CASSINRDRGYGYTF. The entire variable domain, with the rest obtained from reference TRBV7-2 and TRBJ1-2, is as follows: GAGVSQSPSNKVTEKGKDVELRCDPISGHTALYWYRQSLGQGLEFLIYFQGNSAPDKSGLPSDRFSAERTGGSVSTLTIQRTQQEDSAVYLCASSINRDRGYGYTFGSGTRLTVV.

As concerns this clonotype: A much more abundant neighbour one base away suggests this may be a read error. The rearrangement joins TRBV5-1 to TRBJ2-5, with D unresolved. This CDR3 has 15 amino acids. Germline V CDR1 and CDR2: SGHRS, YFSETQ. V was shortened by 2 bases and J by 3 bases, with 14 bases between the two germline ends. The CDR3 loop is CASSFRPVPKETQYF. In nucleotides, the CDR3 is TGCGCCAGCAGCTTTCGGCCTGTACCTAAAGAGACCCAGTACTTC.

V is TRBV20-1 and J is TRBJ1-5; TRBD1 aligns across 7 bases. Germline CDR1 reads DFQATT; CDR2 reads SNEGSKA (reference sequence). The CDR3 totals 13 residues. The V and J ends lost 6 bases and 4 bases, in that order; junction bases with no gene match: 6. CDR3: CSATGTVNQPQHF. The CDR3 coding sequence is TGCAGTGCCACCGGGACAGTAAATCAGCCCCAGCATTTT.

The chain links TRBV7-9 to TRBJ1-6, with 7 bases lining up with TRBD1. V was pared by 2 bases and J by 8 bases, with 3 bases of the junction left unmatched. Germline loops: CDR1 SEHNR, CDR2 FQNEAQ (reference sequence). The CDR3 is 14 residues long. The CDR3 region has the DNA TGTGCCAGCAGCTTAACAGGGGCAGATTCACCCCTCCACTTT. It codes for CASSLTGADSPLHF.

A few counts support this clonotype. A junction boundary mismatches the germline segment, possibly from a read error. The rearrangement joins TRBV24-1 to TRBJ2-7; D unresolved. Per the germline V gene, CDR1 is KGHDR and CDR2 is SFDVKD. CDR3 length: 14 amino acids. The CDR3 loop reads CASSLRVWGYEQYF. The CDR3 nucleotides read TGTGCCAGCAGTTTAAGGGTGTGGGGATACGAGCAGTACTTC.

A note on this clonotype: The junction differs from germline at one of its ends, possibly a read error. The chain employs TRBV2 and TRBJ2-6, with D tentatively TRBD2 (5 bases). The CDR3 length is 13 residues. CDR1 is SNHLY, CDR2 FYNNEI, per germline. The CDR3: CASSETLGSTEAF. The CDR3 nucleotides are TGTGCCAGCAGTGAAACCCTGGGGAGCACTGAAGCTTTT.